Each of the 15 T cell receptor beta chains below was sequenced from the same sample in a study of OX40 agonist ivuxolimab in advanced cancers. The repertoire was sequenced with immunoSEQ multiplex PCR; TCRdb's copy has only in-frame clones and lacks some. The repertoire consists of over 60,000 clones, with around 94% occurring once and the leading ten covering 15% to 17%. Material: CD4+ or CD8+ T cells sorted from blood, obtained in a trial of the OX40 agonist ivuxolimab. These receptors all come from an adult with an advanced solid tumor such as melanoma, head and neck, liver or kidney cancer.

The chain carries TRBV11-2 and TRBJ1-4, with a weak D call TRBD1 (5 bases). This CDR3 comprises 14 residues. Trimming stripped 5 bases from V and 6 bases from J, with 13 bases between. CDR1 and CDR2 (germline): SGHAT, FQNNGV. The CDR3 sequence is CASSPTGGDEKLFF. The CDR3 DNA sequence: TGTGCCAGCAGCCCCACCGGGGGGGATGAAAAACTGTTTTTT.

The rearrangement joins TRBV25-1 to TRBJ1-1, with D perhaps matching TRBD1 (5 bases). Per the germline V gene, CDR1 is MGHDK and CDR2 is SYGVNS. V lost 6 bases and J 0 bases, leaving 11 bases between the germline ends. This CDR3 region has 14 residues. CDR3 amino acids: CASRIQGMNTEAFF. The CDR3 DNA reads as TGTGCCAGCAGGATCCAGGGCATGAACACTGAAGCTTTCTTT.

The J gene is TRBJ2-7, the V gene TRBV11-2; tentatively, D is TRBD1 or TRBD2 (5 bases each). V was trimmed by 5 bases and J by 0 bases, leaving 17 bases between them. The CDR3 spans 16 residues. CDR1 is SGHAT and CDR2 is FQNNGV in the germline V gene. CDR3 loop: CASSPLGTQSSYEQYF. The CDR3 coding sequence is TGTGCCAGCAGCCCCCTGGGGACGCAGAGCTCCTACGAGCAGTACTTC.

The chain employs TRBV28 and TRBJ1-2; 10 nucleotides match TRBD1. The CDR3 runs 14 residues. Germline-derived CDR1 and CDR2 are MDHEN and SYDVKM. V gave up 6 bases and J gave up 8 bases; unmatched junction bases: 9. CDR3: CASSLTGTGVGYTF. The CDR3 nucleotides read TGTGCCAGCAGCCTTACCGGGACAGGGGTAGGCTACACCTTC.

This chain links TRBV5-1 with TRBJ2-7, with TRBD1 as a possible D gene (5 bases). The V end lost 0 bases, the J end lost 4 bases, and 11 bases lay between the germline ends. Germline CDR1 and CDR2: SGHRS and YFSETQ. The CDR3 is made up of 14 amino acids. Written as DNA, the CDR3 is TGCGCCAGCAGCTTGGGTAGGGGAAATTACGAGCAGTACTTC. Translation gives CASSLGRGNYEQYF.

V usage is TRBV2 and J usage is TRBJ1-5, with 8 bases fitting TRBD1. The V segment lost 6 bases and the J segment 2 bases; nucleotides outside the gene matches: 3. The CDR3 is made up of 14 amino acids. Germline CDR1 is SNHLY and CDR2 is FYNNEI. CDR3 in amino acids: CASRTGEGNQPQHF. The CDR3 DNA reads as TGTGCCAGCAGGACAGGGGAGGGCAATCAGCCCCAGCATTTT.

V gene TRBV7-9 combines with J gene TRBJ2-7; 10 bases align to TRBD1. After removal of 1 base from V and 2 bases from J, the junction contained 5 bases not matched to a gene. Looked up from germline, CDR1 is SEHNR and CDR2 is FQNEAQ (reference sequence). This CDR3 has 16 amino acids. The CDR3 DNA is TGTGCCAGCAGCTTAGTGGGACAGGGGTTTCCCTACGAGCAGTACTTC. This encodes CASSLVGQGFPYEQYF.

The CDR3 spells CASGSKIDYNEQFF. As DNA, the CDR3 is TGTGCTAGTGGTTCGAAAATCGATTACAATGAGCAGTTCTTC. The rearrangement links TRBV12-5 to TRBJ2-1; D gene unclear. V lost 4 bases, J lost 4 bases, and 11 bases lay in between. The germline CDR1 and CDR2 sequences are LGHNT and FRNRAP. This CDR3 contains 14 residues.

Here the CDR3 DNA reads TGTGCCAGCAGCTTAACGGGGGCACTCCCCGGCACAGATACGCAGTATTTT. As protein: CASSLTGALPGTDTQYF. The rearrangement uses TRBV7-2 and TRBJ2-3; either TRBD1 or TRBD2 may fit D (6 bases each). This CDR3 has 17 amino acids. Germline lookup yields CDR1 SGHTA and CDR2 FQGNSA. The V end lost 2 bases, the J end lost 1 base, and 16 bases lay between the germline ends.

This clone was found once. The genes are TRBV2 and TRBJ1-5, with 8 bases matching TRBD1. The J segment lost 7 bases and the V segment lost 4 bases, leaving 6 bases of the junction unmatched. From germline, CDR1 is SNHLY and CDR2 FYNNEI. This CDR3 has 14 residues. As DNA, the CDR3 is TGTGCCAGCAGTGCAGGGGGCCGCGGACAGCCCCAGCATTTT. As protein: CASSAGGRGQPQHF.

V usage is TRBV5-1 and J usage is TRBJ2-7; either TRBD1 or TRBD2 may fit D (5 bases each). CDR3 length: 15 amino acids. In germline, CDR1 is SGHRS, CDR2 YFSETQ. V lost 4 bases and J lost 3, with 17 bases in between. CDR3 nucleotide sequence: TGCGCCAGCAGCCCTAGGGACGGCACCTACTACGAGCAGTACTTC. It specifies CASSPRDGTYYEQYF.

V usage is TRBV6-6 and J usage is TRBJ2-5; 11 positions match TRBD2. The CDR3 covers 15 residues. The germline V gene encodes CDR1 MNHNY and CDR2 SVGAGI (reference sequence). The V segment lost 6 bases and the J segment 5 bases; nucleotides outside the gene matches: 8. CDR3 sequence: CASSETSGVEETQYF. The CDR3 coding sequence is TGTGCCAGCAGCGAGACTAGCGGGGTTGAGGAGACCCAGTACTTC.

CDR3 sequence (DNA): TGCAGCGTTGACGACAGAGACCCCCAAGAGACCCAGTACTTC. Translated, it gives CSVDDRDPQETQYF. This chain uses TRBV29-1 with TRBJ2-5; a possible D gene is TRBD1 (5 bases). CDR3 length equals 14 residues. V gave up 3 bases and J gave up 1 base, with 12 bases separating them. CDR1 and CDR2 from the germline V gene are SQVTM and ANQGSEA.

V and J are TRBV6-5 and TRBJ2-3; 10 nucleotides align to TRBD1. Germline V gives CDR1 MNHEY, CDR2 SVGAGI. CDR3 length: 15 residues. The J segment lost 2 bases and the V segment lost 6 bases, leaving 5 bases of the junction unmatched. The CDR3 nucleotides are TGTGCCAGCAGAACCGGACAGGGGGTCACAGATACGCAGTATTTT. Translating gives CASRTGQGVTDTQYF.

This sequence joins TRBV29-1 and TRBJ2-1; TRBD1 agrees at 10 bases. J lost 8 bases, V lost 8 bases, and 15 bases had no gene match. This CDR3 is 15 amino acids long. Germline V gene data show CDR1 as SQVTM and CDR2 as ANQGSEA. This CDR3 reads CSPTAGTGAKYEQFF. The CDR3 bases are TGCAGCCCCACTGCCGGGACAGGGGCCAAGTATGAGCAGTTCTTC.